These 24 T cell receptor beta chains were all obtained from the same sample, sequenced in a study of early T cells in non-severe SARS-CoV-2 infection. TCRdb used MiXCR to reprocess the 5' RACE reads, holding one entry per CDR3 protein. The data hold about 21,000 distinct CDR3 sequences, with 4.5% to 6% observed a single time. The sample in question was whole blood, obtained at baseline. These receptor sequences come from an adult who was a healthcare worker with PCR-confirmed SARS-CoV-2 infection or an uninfected control (not recorded which).

This clonotype showed up just a few times. The chain joins TRBV6-6 to TRBJ2-5; D possibly corresponds to TRBD2 (5 bases). The V end was cut by 5 bases, the J end by 6 bases, with 13 bases between. Germline-derived CDR1 and CDR2 are MNHNY and SVGAGI (reference sequence). The CDR3 consists of 13 residues. Written as DNA, the CDR3 is TGTGCCAGCAGTGATGGGAGCGCTAAGACCCAGTACTTC. Residues: CASSDGSAKTQYF.

This clonotype was recorded at least ten times. The rearrangement uses TRBV7-6 and TRBJ2-7; 11 bases agree with TRBD2. The length of the CDR3 is 15 residues. The V segment lost 3 bases and the J segment 3 bases; nucleotides outside the gene matches: 4. Per germline, CDR1 SGHVS and CDR2 FNYEAQ. The CDR3 is CASSFSGGAIYEQYF. CDR3 nucleotides: TGTGCCAGCAGCTTTAGCGGGGGGGCAATCTACGAGCAGTACTTC. The whole variable domain, remainder taken from reference TRBV7-6 and TRBJ2-7, is GAGVSQSPRYKVTKRGQDVALRCDPISGHVSLYWYRQALGQGPEFLTYFNYEAQQDKSGLPNDRFSAERPEGSISTLTIQRTEQRDSAMYRCASSFSGGAIYEQYFGPGTRLTVT.

This chain uses TRBV6-2 or TRBV6-3 with TRBJ2-1; 8 bases align to TRBD2. CDR3 size: 17 residues. Germline loops: CDR1 MNHEY, CDR2 SVGEGT. V lost 2 bases to trimming and J lost 9 bases; unmatched junction nucleotides: 15. This chain's CDR3 is CASSYGRPGGAGGEQFF. The CDR3 DNA reads as TGTGCCAGCAGTTACGGACGGCCCGGGGGGGCCGGTGGTGAGCAGTTCTTC.

This clonotype is deemed medium-sized (0.01 to 0.1%). The chain couples TRBV18 to TRBJ2-7; D remains unclear. CDR1 and CDR2 from the germline V gene are KGHSH and LQKENI. This CDR3 spans 12 amino acids. V was pared by 6 bases and J by 7 bases, with 13 bases between. The CDR3 bases are TGTGCCAGCTCCGTCTCCCAAGTAGAGCAGTACTTC. This sequence encodes CASSVSQVEQYF.

The sample holds many counts of this clonotype. An end of the junction does not agree with germline; a read error may underlie this. This chain connects TRBV7-7 to TRBJ1-3; D gene ambiguous. Germline lookup yields CDR1 SSHAT and CDR2 FNYEAQ (reference sequence). The CDR3 extends over 14 amino acids. The CDR3 reads CASSLEAVGNTIYF. CDR3 coding DNA: TGTGCTAGCAGCTTAGAAGCGGTTGGAAACACCATATATTTT. Drawing the rest from reference TRBV7-7 and TRBJ1-3, the complete variable domain is GAGVSQSPRYKVTKRGQDVTLRCDPISSHATLYWYQQALGQGPEFLTYFNYEAQPDKSGLPSDRFSAERPEGSISTLTIQRTEQRDSAMYRCASSLEAVGNTIYFGEGSWLTVV.

This clonotype appeared a few times. This sequence joins TRBV27 and TRBJ1-4; TRBD1 is a possible D gene (6 bases). Germline V CDR1 and CDR2: MNHEY, SMNVEV (reference sequence). The CDR3 is made up of 15 amino acids. V was pared by 2 bases and J by 4 bases, with 11 bases between. The DNA of the CDR3 is TGTGCCAGCAGTTTACGGCAGGGGCTTAATGAAAAACTGTTTTTT. Translated: CASSLRQGLNEKLFF.

This clonotype was recorded a few times. J is TRBJ2-3 and V is TRBV2; 8 bases align to TRBD2. CDR1 and CDR2 (germline): SNHLY, FYNNEI. The CDR3 is made up of 16 amino acids. Unmatched junction bases numbered 16, after V lost 8 bases and J lost 6 bases. Written as DNA, the CDR3 is TGTGCCAGCGGGGGGGATAGCGGGGCGTACGGTGATACGCAGTATTTT. Its protein is CASGGDSGAYGDTQYF. The complete variable domain, with remaining parts taken from reference TRBV2 and TRBJ2-3, reads EPEVTQTPSHQVTQMGQEVILRCVPISNHLYFYWYRQILGQKVEFLVSFYNNEISEKSEIFDDQFSVERPDGSNFTLKIRSTKLEDSAMYFCASGGDSGAYGDTQYFGPGTRLTVL.

In its sample, this clonotype was seen a few times. The rearrangement joins TRBV4-1 to TRBJ2-6, with D unresolved. Germline loops: CDR1 MGHRA, CDR2 YSYEKL. The germline V and J ends were trimmed by 1 base and 1 base, with 14 bases remaining between them. The CDR3 contains 18 residues. The DNA for the CDR3 is TGCGCCAGCAGCCAAGCGGAAGGGTATCTGTCTGGGGCCAACGTCCTGACTTTC. Translation gives CASSQAEGYLSGANVLTF.

Only a few counts were recorded for this clonotype. V is TRBV10-3 and J is TRBJ2-7; 7 bases match TRBD2. The V gene's germline CDR1 is ENHRY and CDR2 SYGVKD. Trimming cost V 5 bases and J 3 bases; bases outside gene matches: 13. The CDR3 runs 16 residues. This chain's CDR3 is CAISSSGAGAYYEQYF. In DNA form, the CDR3 reads TGTGCCATCAGTTCCAGCGGGGCTGGGGCTTACTACGAGCAGTACTTC.

This clonotype was observed at least ten times. The chain carries TRBV29-1 and TRBJ1-1; TRBD1 matches at 9 bases. V shed 7 bases, J shed 5 bases, and the junction held 11 bases outside the gene matches. The CDR3 is 14 residues long. The germline CDR1 and CDR2 sequences are SQVTM and ANQGSEA. The CDR3 loop reads CSGKGQGTRTEAFF. CDR3 bases: TGCAGCGGAAAAGGACAGGGGACGCGAACTGAAGCTTTCTTT. Variable domain in full (rest from reference TRBV29-1 and TRBJ1-1): SAVISQKPSRDICQRGTSLTIQCQVDSQVTMMFWYRQQPGQSLTLIATANQGSEATYESGFVIDKFPISRPNLTFSTLTVSNMSPEDSSIYLCSGKGQGTRTEAFFGQGTRLTVV.

The rearrangement links TRBV3-1 to TRBJ1-4; D is unclear. Looked up from germline, CDR1 is LGHDT and CDR2 is YNNKEL (reference sequence). The CDR3 totals 12 residues. The V gene lost 1 base and the J gene lost 8 bases, with 5 bases spanning the gap. CDR3 sequence reads: CASSQGWEKLFF. The CDR3 DNA reads TGTGCCAGCAGCCAAGGCTGGGAAAAACTGTTTTTT.

In this sample, this clonotype turned up a few times. The rearrangement links TRBV19 to TRBJ1-2; D not resolved. The germline gives CDR1 LNHDA, CDR2 SQIVND (reference sequence). The CDR3 runs 13 residues. Trimming removed 6 bases at V and 4 bases at J, with 12 bases between. CDR3 nucleotide sequence: TGTGCCAGTAGGACCACGGAGACCTATGGCTACACCTTC. It specifies CASRTTETYGYTF.

This rearrangement joins TRBV12-3 or TRBV12-4 to TRBJ2-5; 10 bases match TRBD1. J gave up 4 bases and V 6 bases, and 14 bases lay outside the gene matches. The CDR3 covers 17 residues. Here the CDR3 DNA reads TGTGCCAGCAGCCGCTTACCTGGACAGGGGGGAGGAGAGACCCAGTACTTC. It encodes CASSRLPGQGGGETQYF.

This chain uses TRBV2 with TRBJ2-4; D may be TRBD1 (5 bases). CDR1 and CDR2 from the germline V gene are SNHLY and FYNNEI. V lost 3 bases to trimming and J lost 4 bases, with 16 bases between them. CDR3 length: 16 residues. The CDR3, as DNA: TGTGCCAGCAGTGAGGGGCAGGCCTACCGAAAAAACATTCAGTACTTC. Protein: CASSEGQAYRKNIQYF. The whole variable domain, filled in from reference TRBV2 and TRBJ2-4, reads EPEVTQTPSHQVTQMGQEVILRCVPISNHLYFYWYRQILGQKVEFLVSFYNNEISEKSEIFDDQFSVERPDGSNFTLKIRSTKLEDSAMYFCASSEGQAYRKNIQYFGAGTRLSVL.

The genes are TRBV14 and TRBJ2-3; the D is unclear. The length of the CDR3 is 15 residues. Trimming stripped 2 bases from V and 2 bases from J, with 11 bases between. Germline V CDR1 and CDR2: SGHDN, FVKESK. CDR3 protein: CASSQWTPPTDTQYF. Here the CDR3 DNA reads TGTGCCAGCAGCCAATGGACCCCACCCACAGATACGCAGTATTTT.

The sample holds many counts of this clonotype. The chain employs TRBV10-3 and TRBJ1-2; tentatively, D is TRBD1 (5 bases). This CDR3 spans 14 amino acids. Trimming stripped 10 bases from V and 1 base from J, with 16 bases between. Germline V gives CDR1 ENHRY, CDR2 SYGVKD. In nucleotides, the CDR3 is TGTGCCACGAGCGAGGGGAGAGGTAACTATGGCTACACCTTC. The encoded protein is CATSEGRGNYGYTF.

This clonotype was found many times. This chain uses TRBV5-6 with TRBJ2-7, with TRBD1 identical over 9 bases. This CDR3 comprises 16 residues. Germline CDR1 is SGHDT and CDR2 is YYEEEE. The V and J ends lost 3 bases and 3 bases, in that order; junction bases with no gene match: 10. The CDR3 loop is CASSSLQGARLYEQYF. In DNA form, the CDR3 reads TGTGCCAGCAGCTCACTACAGGGGGCAAGGCTCTACGAGCAGTACTTC.

This rearrangement joins TRBV10-3 to TRBJ1-5; 9 bases match TRBD1. Germline CDR1 reads ENHRY; CDR2 reads SYGVKD. J was trimmed by 5 bases and V by 10 bases; bases with no gene match: 3. The CDR3 has 12 amino acids. The CDR3 is CATRQGDQPQHF. CDR3 nucleotide sequence: TGTGCCACCCGACAGGGGGATCAGCCCCAGCATTTT.

There are many counts of this clonotype. The chain couples TRBV3-1 to TRBJ2-2; 10 bases are shared with TRBD1. CDR3 length: 16 amino acids. V lost 4 bases and J lost 0; bases outside the gene matches: 2. Germline loops: CDR1 LGHDT, CDR2 YNNKEL (reference sequence). The CDR3 protein is CASSPGQGTNTGELFF. CDR3 coding DNA: TGTGCCAGCAGCCCGGGACAGGGGACGAACACCGGGGAGCTGTTTTTT.

The J gene is TRBJ1-1, the V gene TRBV19, with 10 positions matching TRBD1. Germline CDR1 reads LNHDA; CDR2 reads SQIVND (reference sequence). Losses at the gene ends were 3 bases for V and 7 bases for J; bases not matched to a gene: 8. The length of the CDR3 is 15 residues. CDR3 in DNA: TGTGCCAGTAGTATTGACAGGGGGCTCAAAATTGAAGCTTTCTTT. Residues: CASSIDRGLKIEAFF. Filled out from reference TRBV19 and TRBJ1-1, the complete variable domain reads DGGITQSPKYLFRKEGQNVTLSCEQNLNHDAMYWYRQDPGQGLRLIYYSQIVNDFQKGDIAEGYSVSREKKESFPLTVTSAQKNPTAFYLCASSIDRGLKIEAFFGQGTRLTVV.

The table lists this clonotype with many counts. The CDR3 region has the DNA TGTGCCAGCAGTTCCGGGACACCCTACAATGAGCAGTTCTTC. Protein sequence: CASSSGTPYNEQFF. This sequence joins TRBV6-2 or TRBV6-3 and TRBJ2-1; D is possibly TRBD1 (6 bases). The V gene's germline CDR1 is MNHEY and CDR2 SVGEGT. The ends were cut back, 4 bases at V and 2 bases at J, with 9 bases in the middle. The CDR3 consists of 14 residues.

This clonotype was counted only a few times. This sequence joins TRBV10-3 and TRBJ1-4, with 8 bases identical to TRBD1. The CDR3 runs to 13 residues. The germline V gene encodes CDR1 ENHRY and CDR2 SYGVKD. J was trimmed by 12 bases and V by 5 bases; bases with no gene match: 8. DNA for the CDR3: TGTGCCATCAGTAAATCCGGACAGGGCGAACTGTTTTTT. This translates into CAISKSGQGELFF.

This clonotype has a count of ten or more. V usage is TRBV30 and J usage is TRBJ2-7; D unresolved. The CDR3 runs 12 residues. Deletions cut 5 bases from V and 7 bases from J, with 15 bases between. Germline lookup yields CDR1 GTSNPN and CDR2 SVGIG (reference sequence). The CDR3 here is CAWCLSTREQYF. CDR3 DNA sequence: TGTGCCTGGTGTTTGTCCACGCGGGAGCAGTACTTC.

The CDR3 loop is CASSPRGAHGYTF. The CDR3, as DNA: TGTGCCAGCAGCCCCAGGGGGGCCCATGGCTACACCTTC. The chain links TRBV7-9 to TRBJ1-2; 7 bases are a match to TRBD1. J was trimmed by 6 bases and V by 5 bases; bases with no gene match: 6. The CDR3 is 13 amino acids. Per the germline V gene, CDR1 is SEHNR and CDR2 is FQNEAQ (reference sequence).